Detailed here is one TCR beta chain. This sample was taken from a study of cytomegalovirus exposure and HLA in healthy donors. Germline CDR1 and CDR2: MDHEN and SYDVKM. CDR3 length: 13 amino acids. The junction had 4 bases not matched to a gene; V was cut back by 6 bases and J by 4 bases. Both 60 Vbeta primers and 13 Jbeta primers went into the PCR. The protocol was immunoSEQ multiplex PCR, while the TCRdb copy is restricted to in-frame clones and leaves out a portion. This table holds under 200,000 clones, about 80% found once. The sample taken for sequencing was PBMCs. This rearrangement joins TRBV28 to TRBJ1-1, with 8 bases lining up with TRBD1. The sequence was collected from a man between 45 and 60 years old in good health and CMV-seropositive. The CDR3 nucleotides read TGTGCCAGCAGCAGGGGGCGAGGCACTGAAGCTTTCTTT. Translated: CASSRGRGTEAFF.